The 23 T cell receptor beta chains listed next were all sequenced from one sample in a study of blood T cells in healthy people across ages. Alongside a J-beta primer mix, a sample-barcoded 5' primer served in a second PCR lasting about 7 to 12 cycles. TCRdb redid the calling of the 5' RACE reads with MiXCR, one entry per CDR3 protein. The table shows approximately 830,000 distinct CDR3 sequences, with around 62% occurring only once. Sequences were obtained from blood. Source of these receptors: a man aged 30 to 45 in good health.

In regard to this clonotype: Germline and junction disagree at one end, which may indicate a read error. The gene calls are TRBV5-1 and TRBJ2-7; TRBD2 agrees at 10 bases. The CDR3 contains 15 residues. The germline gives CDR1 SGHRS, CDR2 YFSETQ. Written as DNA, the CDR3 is TGCGCCAGCATCTTGGCTAGCGGGAGTAGATACGAGCAGTACTTC. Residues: CASILASGSRYEQYF. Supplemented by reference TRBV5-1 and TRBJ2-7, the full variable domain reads KAGVTQTPRYLIKTRGQQVTLSCSPISGHRSVSWYQQTPGQGLQFLFEYFSETQRNKGNFPGRFSGRQFSNSRSEMNVSTLELGDSALYLCASILASGSRYEQYFGPGTRLTVT.

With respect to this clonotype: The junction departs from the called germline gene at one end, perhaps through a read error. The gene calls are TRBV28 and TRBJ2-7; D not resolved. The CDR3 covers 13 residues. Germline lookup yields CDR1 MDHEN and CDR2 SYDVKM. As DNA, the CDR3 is TGTGCCAGCTCCGACGGAAGCTCCTGCGAGCAGTACTTC. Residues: CASSDGSSCEQYF.

The chain's CDR3 is CASRDGQGRFNEQFF. In DNA form, the CDR3 reads TGTGCCAGCAGGGACGGACAGGGAAGATTCAATGAGCAGTTCTTC. The chain has TRBV6-5 and TRBJ2-1; 8 bases align to TRBD1. Trimming removed 6 bases from V and 6 bases from J; junction bases left unmatched: 10. From germline, CDR1 is MNHEY and CDR2 SVGAGI. The CDR3 extends over 15 amino acids.

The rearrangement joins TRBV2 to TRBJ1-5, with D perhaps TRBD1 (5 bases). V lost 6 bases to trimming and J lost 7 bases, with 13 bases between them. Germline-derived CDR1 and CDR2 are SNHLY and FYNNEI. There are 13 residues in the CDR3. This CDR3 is CASSTGFNQPQHF. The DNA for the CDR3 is TGTGCCAGCAGCACAGGTTTTAACCAGCCCCAGCATTTT.

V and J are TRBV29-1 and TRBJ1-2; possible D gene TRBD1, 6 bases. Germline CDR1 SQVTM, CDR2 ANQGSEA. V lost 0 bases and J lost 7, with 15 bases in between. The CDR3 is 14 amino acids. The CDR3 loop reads CSVEESGGGVGYTF. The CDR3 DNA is TGCAGCGTTGAAGAATCCGGGGGCGGGGTTGGCTACACCTTC.

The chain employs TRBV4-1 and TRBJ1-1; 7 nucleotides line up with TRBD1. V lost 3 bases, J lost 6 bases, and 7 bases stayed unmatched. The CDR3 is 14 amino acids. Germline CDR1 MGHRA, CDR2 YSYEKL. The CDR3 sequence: CASSHLTGAAEAFF. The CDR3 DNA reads TGCGCCAGCAGCCACCTCACAGGGGCGGCTGAAGCTTTCTTT.

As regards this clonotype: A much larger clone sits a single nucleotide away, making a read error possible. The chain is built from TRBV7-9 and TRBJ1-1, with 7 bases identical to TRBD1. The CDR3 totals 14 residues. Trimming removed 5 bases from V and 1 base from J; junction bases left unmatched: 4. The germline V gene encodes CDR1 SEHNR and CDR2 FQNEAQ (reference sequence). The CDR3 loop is CASSQGQSNTEAFF. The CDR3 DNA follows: TGTGCCAGCAGCCAGGGACAGTCGAACACTGAAGCTTTCTTT.

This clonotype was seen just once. CDR3 residues: CASSLSGTTGETQYF. CDR3 coding DNA: TGTGCCAGCAGTTTGAGTGGGACTACAGGGGAGACCCAGTACTTC. This chain connects TRBV28 to TRBJ2-5; perhaps TRBD2 as D (7 bases). This CDR3 is 15 amino acids long. In germline, CDR1 is MDHEN, CDR2 SYDVKM. V was pared by 3 bases and J by 5 bases, with 16 bases between.

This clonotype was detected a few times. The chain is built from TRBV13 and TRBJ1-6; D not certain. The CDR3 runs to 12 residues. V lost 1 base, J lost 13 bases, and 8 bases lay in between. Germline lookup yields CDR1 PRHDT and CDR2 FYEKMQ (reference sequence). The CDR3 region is CASSLEALPLHF. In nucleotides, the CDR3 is TGTGCCAGCAGCTTAGAGGCGCTGCCCCTCCACTTT.

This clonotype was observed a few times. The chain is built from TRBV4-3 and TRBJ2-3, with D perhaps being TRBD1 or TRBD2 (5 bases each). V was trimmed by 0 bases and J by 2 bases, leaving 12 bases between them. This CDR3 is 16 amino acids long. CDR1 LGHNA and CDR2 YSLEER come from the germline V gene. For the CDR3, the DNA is TGCGCCAGCAGCCAAGACGAGGGGCCCATCACAGATACGCAGTATTTT. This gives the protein CASSQDEGPITDTQYF.

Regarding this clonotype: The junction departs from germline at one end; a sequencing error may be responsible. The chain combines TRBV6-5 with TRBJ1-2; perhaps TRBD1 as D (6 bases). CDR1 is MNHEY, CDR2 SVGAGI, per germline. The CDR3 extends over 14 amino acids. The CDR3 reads CDSSTRTDHYGYTF. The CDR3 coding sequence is TGTGACAGCAGTACCCGGACAGACCACTATGGCTACACCTTC.

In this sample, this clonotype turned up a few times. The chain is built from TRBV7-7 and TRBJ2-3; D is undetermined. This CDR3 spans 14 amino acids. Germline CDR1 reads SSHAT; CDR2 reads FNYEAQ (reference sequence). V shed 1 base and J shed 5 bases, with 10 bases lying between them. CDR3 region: CASSLGTGGDTQYF. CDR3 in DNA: TGTGCCAGCAGCTTAGGGACGGGTGGAGATACGCAGTATTTT.

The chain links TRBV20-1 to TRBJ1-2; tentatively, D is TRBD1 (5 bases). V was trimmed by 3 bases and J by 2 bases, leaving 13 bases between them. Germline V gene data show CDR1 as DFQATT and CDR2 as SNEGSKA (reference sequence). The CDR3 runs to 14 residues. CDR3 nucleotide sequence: TGCAGTGCTAGTGGCGCGCAGGGCAACTATGGCTACACCTTC. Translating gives CSASGAQGNYGYTF.

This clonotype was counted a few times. The CDR3 is CSARITGSSAVTDTQYF. DNA for the CDR3: TGCAGTGCTAGGATAACAGGATCCTCCGCGGTGACAGATACGCAGTATTTT. The chain links TRBV20-1 to TRBJ2-3; D may be TRBD1 (5 bases). The CDR3 is 17 amino acids. V was cut by 3 bases and J by 3 bases, with 22 bases left in between. The germline gives CDR1 DFQATT, CDR2 SNEGSKA (reference sequence).

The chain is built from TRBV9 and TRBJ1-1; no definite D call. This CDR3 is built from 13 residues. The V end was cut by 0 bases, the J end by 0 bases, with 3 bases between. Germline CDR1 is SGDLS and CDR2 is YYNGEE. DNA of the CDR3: TGTGCCAGCAGCGTAGCCCTGAACACTGAAGCTTTCTTT. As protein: CASSVALNTEAFF.

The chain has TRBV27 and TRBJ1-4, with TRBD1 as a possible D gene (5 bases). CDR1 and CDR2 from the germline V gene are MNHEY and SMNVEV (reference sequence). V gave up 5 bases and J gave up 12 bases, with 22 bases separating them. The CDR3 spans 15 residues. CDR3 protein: CASSPRQPGGEELFF. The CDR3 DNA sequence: TGTGCCAGCAGTCCGAGACAGCCCGGGGGGGAAGAACTGTTTTTT.

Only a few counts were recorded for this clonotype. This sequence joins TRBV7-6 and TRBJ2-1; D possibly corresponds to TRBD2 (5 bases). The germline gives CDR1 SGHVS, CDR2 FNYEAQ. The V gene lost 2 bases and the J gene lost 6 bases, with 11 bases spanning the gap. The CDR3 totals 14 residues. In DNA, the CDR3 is TGTGCCAGCAGCTTATCTAGCTGGGTCAATGAGCAGTTCTTC. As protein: CASSLSSWVNEQFF.

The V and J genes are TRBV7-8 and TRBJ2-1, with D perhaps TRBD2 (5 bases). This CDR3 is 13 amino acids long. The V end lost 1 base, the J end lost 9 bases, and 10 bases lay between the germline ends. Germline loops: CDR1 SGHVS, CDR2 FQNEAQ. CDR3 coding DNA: TGTGCCAGCAGCTTAGTACTAGTTGGTGAGCAGTTCTTC. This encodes CASSLVLVGEQFF.

The CDR3 DNA sequence: TGTGCCAGCAGCTTAGTCCTGCCCCCAGATACGCAGTATTTT. It yields the protein CASSLVLPPDTQYF. The rearrangement joins TRBV11-2 to TRBJ2-3; D remains ambiguous. Germline assignment: CDR1 SGHAT and CDR2 FQNNGV. The CDR3 length is 14 residues. Trimming shortened V by 1 base and J by 4 bases, and 9 bases separated the two germline ends.

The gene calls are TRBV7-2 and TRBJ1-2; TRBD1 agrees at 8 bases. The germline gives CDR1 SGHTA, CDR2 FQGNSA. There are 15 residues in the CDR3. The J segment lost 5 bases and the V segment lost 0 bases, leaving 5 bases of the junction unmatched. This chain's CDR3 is CASSLADRGSYGYTF. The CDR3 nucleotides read TGTGCCAGCAGCTTAGCCGACAGGGGTTCGTATGGCTACACCTTC.

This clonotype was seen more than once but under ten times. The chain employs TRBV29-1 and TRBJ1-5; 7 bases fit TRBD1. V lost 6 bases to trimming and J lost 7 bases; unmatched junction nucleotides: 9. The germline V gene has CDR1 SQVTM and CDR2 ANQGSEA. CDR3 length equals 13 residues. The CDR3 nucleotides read TGCAGCGTCCCAGGGGGTTTCGGACAGCCCCAGCATTTT. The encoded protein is CSVPGGFGQPQHF. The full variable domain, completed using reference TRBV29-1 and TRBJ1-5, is SAVISQKPSRDICQRGTSLTIQCQVDSQVTMMFWYRQQPGQSLTLIATANQGSEATYESGFVIDKFPISRPNLTFSTLTVSNMSPEDSSIYLCSVPGGFGQPQHFGDGTRLSIL.

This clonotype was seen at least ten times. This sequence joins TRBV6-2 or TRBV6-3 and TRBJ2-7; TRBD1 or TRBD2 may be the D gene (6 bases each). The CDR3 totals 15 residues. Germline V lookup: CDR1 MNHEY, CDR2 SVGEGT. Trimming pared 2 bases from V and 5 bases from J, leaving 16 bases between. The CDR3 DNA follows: TGTGCCAGCAGTTACCCTACAGGGAGGTTCAACGAGCAGTACTTC. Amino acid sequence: CASSYPTGRFNEQYF.

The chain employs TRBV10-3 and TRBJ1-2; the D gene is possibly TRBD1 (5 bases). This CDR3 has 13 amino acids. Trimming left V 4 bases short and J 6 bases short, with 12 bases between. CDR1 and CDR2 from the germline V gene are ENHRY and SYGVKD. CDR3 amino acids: CAISVSGNNGYTF. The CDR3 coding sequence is TGTGCCATCAGTGTATCAGGGAACAATGGCTACACCTTC.